This entry concerns a single TCR beta chain. The antigen remains undetermined. Primed by a sample-barcoded 5' primer and a J-beta primer mix, a second PCR proceeded for 7 to 11 cycles. Each cDNA molecule carried a tag from a template-switch adaptor that contained 12 random nucleotides. TCRdb ran MiXCR on the 5' RACE reads and lists one entry per CDR3 protein. The table has 1.5 million to 2 million distinct CDR3 sequences, 28% seen once. This entry comes from a study of blood T cells in healthy people across ages. Whole-study results and caveats: Naive and antigen-experienced cells were not separated, limiting conclusive comparison.

The CDR3 runs 17 residues. Germline values: CDR1 SGDLS, CDR2 YYNGEE. Sequencing input: blood. The rearrangement uses TRBV9 and TRBJ2-4, with 9 positions matching TRBD1. The assigned J gene may be wrong: the sequence end matches TRBJ2-7 better. The sequence was collected from a woman between 25 and 40 years old in good health. The CDR3: CASSARPQGARPYEQYF. In DNA, the CDR3 is TGTGCCAGCAGCGCGCGACCACAGGGGGCGCGGCCCTACGAGCAGTACTTC.